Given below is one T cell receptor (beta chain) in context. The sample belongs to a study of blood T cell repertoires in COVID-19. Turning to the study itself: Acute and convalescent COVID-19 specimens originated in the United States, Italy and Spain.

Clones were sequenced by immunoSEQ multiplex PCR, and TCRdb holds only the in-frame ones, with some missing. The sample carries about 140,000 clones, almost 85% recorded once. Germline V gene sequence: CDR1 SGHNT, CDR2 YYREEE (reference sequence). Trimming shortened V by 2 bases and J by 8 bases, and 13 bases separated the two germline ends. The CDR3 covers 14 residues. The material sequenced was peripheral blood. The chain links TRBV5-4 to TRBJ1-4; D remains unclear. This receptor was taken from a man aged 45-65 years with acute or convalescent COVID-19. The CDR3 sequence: CASSFYEGGEKLFF. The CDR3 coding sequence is TGTGCCAGCAGCTTTTACGAGGGAGGGGAAAAACTGTTTTTT.